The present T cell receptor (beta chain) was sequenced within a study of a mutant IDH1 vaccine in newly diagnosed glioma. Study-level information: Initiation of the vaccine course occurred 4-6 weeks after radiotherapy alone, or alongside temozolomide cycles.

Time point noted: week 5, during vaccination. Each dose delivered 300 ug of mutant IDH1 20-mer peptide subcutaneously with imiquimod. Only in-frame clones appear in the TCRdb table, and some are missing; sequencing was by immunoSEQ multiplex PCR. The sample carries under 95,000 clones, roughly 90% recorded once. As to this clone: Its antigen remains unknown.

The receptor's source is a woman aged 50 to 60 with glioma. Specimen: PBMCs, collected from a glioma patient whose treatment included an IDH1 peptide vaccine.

In DNA, the CDR3 is TGTGCCTGGTCATGGACGACTGAAAAACTGTTTTTT. As protein: CAWSWTTEKLFF. The V and J genes are TRBV30 and TRBJ1-4; D gene ambiguous. Trimming removed 5 bases from V and 7 bases from J, with 11 bases in between. The CDR3 has 12 amino acids. CDR1 is GTSNPN and CDR2 is SVGIG in the germline V gene (reference sequence).